This T cell receptor (beta chain) was observed in a study of T cell responses to AZD1222 COVID-19 vaccine. Findings and caveats of the study: No repertoire was sampled before or during the peak T cell response, only after it.

Libraries were prepared by immunoSEQ multiplex PCR; TCRdb keeps only in-frame clonotypes and omits some of them. In the table there are more than 95,000 clones, 90% of which are singletons. In regard to this clone: Its antigen is as yet unknown.

This CDR3 is built from 13 residues. The V gene's germline CDR1 is MNHEY and CDR2 SVGAGI. Trimming removed 6 bases from V and 6 bases from J; junction bases left unmatched: 7. This chain connects TRBV6-5 to TRBJ1-2; TRBD1 aligns across 7 bases. The source was peripheral blood, collected on day 0 of MenACWY control vaccination. The receptor was isolated from an adult in good health. The CDR3, as DNA: TGTGCCAGCAGAGAGGGGGCCCTTAATGGCTACACCTTC. Its translation is CASREGALNGYTF.